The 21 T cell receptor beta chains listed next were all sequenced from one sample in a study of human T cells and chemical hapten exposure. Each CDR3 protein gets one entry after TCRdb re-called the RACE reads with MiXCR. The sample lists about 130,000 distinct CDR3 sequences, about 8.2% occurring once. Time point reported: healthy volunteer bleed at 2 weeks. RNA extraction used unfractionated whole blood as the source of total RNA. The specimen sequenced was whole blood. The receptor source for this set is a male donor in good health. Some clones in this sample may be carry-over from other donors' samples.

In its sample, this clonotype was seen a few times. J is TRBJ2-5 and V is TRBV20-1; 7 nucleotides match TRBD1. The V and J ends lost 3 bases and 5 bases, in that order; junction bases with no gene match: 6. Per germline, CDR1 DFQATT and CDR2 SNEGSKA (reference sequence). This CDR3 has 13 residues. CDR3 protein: CSARLGQSETQYF. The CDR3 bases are TGCAGTGCTAGGCTGGGACAGTCCGAGACCCAGTACTTC.

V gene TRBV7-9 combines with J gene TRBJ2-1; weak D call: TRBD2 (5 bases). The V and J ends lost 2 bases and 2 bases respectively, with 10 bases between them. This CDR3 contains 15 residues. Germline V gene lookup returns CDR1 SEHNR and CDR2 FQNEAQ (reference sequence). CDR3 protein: CASSLRDVPYNEQFF. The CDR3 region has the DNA TGTGCCAGCAGCTTACGGGATGTGCCCTACAATGAGCAGTTCTTC.

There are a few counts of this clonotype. CDR3 protein: CASSLTIGGQGVTDTQYF. CDR3 nucleotides: TGTGCCAGCAGTTTAACTATCGGAGGACAGGGGGTGACAGATACGCAGTATTTT. The chain has TRBV12-3 or TRBV12-4 and TRBJ2-3, with 10 bases aligning to TRBD1. The V segment lost 2 bases and the J segment 3 bases; nucleotides outside the gene matches: 11. The CDR3 length is 18 residues.

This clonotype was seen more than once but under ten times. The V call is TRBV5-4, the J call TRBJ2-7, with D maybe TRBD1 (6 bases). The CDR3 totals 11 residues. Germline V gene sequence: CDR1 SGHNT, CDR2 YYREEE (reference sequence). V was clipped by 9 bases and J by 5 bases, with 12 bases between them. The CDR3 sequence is CATQGWDEQYF. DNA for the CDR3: TGTGCCACACAGGGTTGGGACGAGCAGTACTTC.

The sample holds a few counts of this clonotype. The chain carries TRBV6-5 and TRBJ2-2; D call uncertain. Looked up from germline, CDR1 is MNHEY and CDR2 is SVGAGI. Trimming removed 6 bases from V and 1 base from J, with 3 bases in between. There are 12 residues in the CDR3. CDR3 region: CASRMNTGELFF. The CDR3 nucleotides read TGTGCCAGCAGAATGAACACCGGGGAGCTGTTTTTT.

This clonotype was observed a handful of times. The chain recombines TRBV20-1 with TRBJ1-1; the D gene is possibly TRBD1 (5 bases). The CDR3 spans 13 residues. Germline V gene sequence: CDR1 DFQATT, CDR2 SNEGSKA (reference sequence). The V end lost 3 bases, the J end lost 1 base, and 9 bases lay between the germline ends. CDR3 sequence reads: CSARATANTEAFF. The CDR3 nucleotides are TGCAGTGCTAGGGCGACAGCGAACACTGAAGCTTTCTTT.

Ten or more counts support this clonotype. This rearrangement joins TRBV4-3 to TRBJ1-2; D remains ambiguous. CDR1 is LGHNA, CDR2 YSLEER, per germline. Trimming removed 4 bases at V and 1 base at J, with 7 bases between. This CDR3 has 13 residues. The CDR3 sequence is CASSPFLNYGYTF. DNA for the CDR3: TGCGCCAGCAGCCCCTTCCTTAACTATGGCTACACCTTC.

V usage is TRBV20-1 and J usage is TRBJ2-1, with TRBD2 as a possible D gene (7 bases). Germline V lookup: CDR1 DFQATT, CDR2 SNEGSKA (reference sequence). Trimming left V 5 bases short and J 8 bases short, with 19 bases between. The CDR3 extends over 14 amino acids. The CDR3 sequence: CSAWGWEGVDEQFF. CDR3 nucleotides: TGCAGTGCTTGGGGGTGGGAGGGGGTCGATGAGCAGTTCTTC.

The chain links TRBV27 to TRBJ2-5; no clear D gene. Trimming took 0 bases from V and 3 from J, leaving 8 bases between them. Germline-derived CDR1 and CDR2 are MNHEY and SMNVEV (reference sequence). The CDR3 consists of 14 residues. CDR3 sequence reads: CASSLSRREETQYF. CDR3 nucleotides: TGTGCCAGCAGTTTATCGAGAAGGGAAGAGACCCAGTACTTC.

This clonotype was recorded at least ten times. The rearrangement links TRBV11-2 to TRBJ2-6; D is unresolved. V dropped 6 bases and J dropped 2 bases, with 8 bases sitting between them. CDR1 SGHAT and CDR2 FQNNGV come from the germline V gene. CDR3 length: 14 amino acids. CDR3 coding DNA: TGTGCCAGCAGAAACCGAGCTGGGGCCAACGTCCTGACTTTC. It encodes CASRNRAGANVLTF. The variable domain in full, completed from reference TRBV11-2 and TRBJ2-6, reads EAGVAQSPRYKIIEKRQSVAFWCNPISGHATLYWYQQILGQGPKLLIQFQNNGVVDDSQLPKDRFSAERLKGVDSTLKIQPAKLEDSAVYLCASRNRAGANVLTFGAGSRLTVL.

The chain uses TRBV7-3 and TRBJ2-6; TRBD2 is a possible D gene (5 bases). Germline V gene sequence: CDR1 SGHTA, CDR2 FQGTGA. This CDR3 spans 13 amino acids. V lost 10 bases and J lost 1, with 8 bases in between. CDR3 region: CATRGSGANVLTF. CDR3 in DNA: TGTGCCACTCGGGGATCTGGGGCCAACGTCCTGACTTTC.

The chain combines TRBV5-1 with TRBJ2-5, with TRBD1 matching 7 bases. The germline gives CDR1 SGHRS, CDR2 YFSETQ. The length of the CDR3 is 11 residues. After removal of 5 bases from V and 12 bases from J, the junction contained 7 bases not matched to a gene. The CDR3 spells CASRSGTEKYF. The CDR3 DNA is TGCGCCAGCAGATCGGGGACAGAGAAGTACTTC.

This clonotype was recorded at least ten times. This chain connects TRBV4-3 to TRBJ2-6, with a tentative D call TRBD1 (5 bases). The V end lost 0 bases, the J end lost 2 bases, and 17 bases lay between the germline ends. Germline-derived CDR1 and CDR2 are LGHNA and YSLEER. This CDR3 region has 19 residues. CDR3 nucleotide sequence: TGCGCCAGCAGCCAAGAAGGACAAATTTTGAAGGCTGGGGCCAACGTCCTGACTTTC. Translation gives CASSQEGQILKAGANVLTF.

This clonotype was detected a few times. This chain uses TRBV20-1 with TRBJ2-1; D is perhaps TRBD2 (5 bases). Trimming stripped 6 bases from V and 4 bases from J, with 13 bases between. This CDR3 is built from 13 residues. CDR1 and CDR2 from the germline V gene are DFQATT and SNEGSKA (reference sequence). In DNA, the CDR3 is TGCAGTGCCACTGGACTGGATTACAATGAGCAGTTCTTC. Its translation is CSATGLDYNEQFF.

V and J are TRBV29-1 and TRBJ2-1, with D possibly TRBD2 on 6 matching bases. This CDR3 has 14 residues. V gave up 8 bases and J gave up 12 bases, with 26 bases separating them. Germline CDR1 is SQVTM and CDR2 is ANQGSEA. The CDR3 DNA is TGCAGCTCTTTAGACTCCGGGGGACCATTCTGGCAGTTCTTC. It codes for CSSLDSGGPFWQFF.

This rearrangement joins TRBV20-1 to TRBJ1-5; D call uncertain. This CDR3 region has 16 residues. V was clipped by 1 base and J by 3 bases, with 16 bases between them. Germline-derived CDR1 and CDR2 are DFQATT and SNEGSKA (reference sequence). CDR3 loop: CSARVKGLGINQPQHF. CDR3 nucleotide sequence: TGCAGTGCTAGAGTGAAAGGGTTGGGGATCAATCAGCCCCAGCATTTT.

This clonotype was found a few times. This chain's CDR3 is CASGLSDRKNTEAFF. DNA for the CDR3: TGTGCTAGTGGTTTGTCTGACAGGAAGAACACTGAAGCTTTCTTT. V and J are TRBV12-5 and TRBJ1-1, with TRBD1 as a possible D gene (6 bases). CDR1 and CDR2 (germline): LGHNT, FRNRAP. V was trimmed by 2 bases and J by 1 base, leaving 11 bases between them. The CDR3 is made up of 15 amino acids.

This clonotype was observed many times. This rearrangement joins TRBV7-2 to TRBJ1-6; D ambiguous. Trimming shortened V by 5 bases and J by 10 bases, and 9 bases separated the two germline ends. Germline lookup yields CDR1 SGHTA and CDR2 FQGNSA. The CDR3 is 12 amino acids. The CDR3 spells CASSPLGSPLHF. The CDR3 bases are TGTGCCAGCAGCCCCTTGGGCTCACCCCTCCACTTT. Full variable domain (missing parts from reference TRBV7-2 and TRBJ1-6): GAGVSQSPSNKVTEKGKDVELRCDPISGHTALYWYRQSLGQGLEFLIYFQGNSAPDKSGLPSDRFSAERTGGSVSTLTIQRTQQEDSAVYLCASSPLGSPLHFGNGTRLTVT.

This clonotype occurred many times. The CDR3, as DNA: TGTGCCAGCTCCCCCTCGGACAGGGAGGACTCTGGAAACACCATATATTTT. Protein: CASSPSDREDSGNTIYF. The V call is TRBV18, the J call TRBJ1-3, with 8 bases matching TRBD1. Germline-derived CDR1 and CDR2 are KGHSH and LQKENI. V was pared by 6 bases and J by 0 bases, with 10 bases of the junction left unmatched. The CDR3 runs 17 residues.

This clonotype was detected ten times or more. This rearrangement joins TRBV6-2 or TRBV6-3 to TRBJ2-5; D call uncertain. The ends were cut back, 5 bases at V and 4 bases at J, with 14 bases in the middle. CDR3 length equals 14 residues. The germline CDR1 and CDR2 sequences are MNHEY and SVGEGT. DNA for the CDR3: TGTGCCAGCAGTCCGACCCTGCTCGGAGAGACCCAGTACTTC. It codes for CASSPTLLGETQYF.

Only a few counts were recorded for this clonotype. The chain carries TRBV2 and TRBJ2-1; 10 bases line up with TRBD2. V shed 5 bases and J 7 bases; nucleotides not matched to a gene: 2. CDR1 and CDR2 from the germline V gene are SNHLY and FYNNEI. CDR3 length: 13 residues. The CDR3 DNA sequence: TGTGCCAGCAGTAGGACTAGCGGTAATGAGCAGTTCTTC. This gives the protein CASSRTSGNEQFF.